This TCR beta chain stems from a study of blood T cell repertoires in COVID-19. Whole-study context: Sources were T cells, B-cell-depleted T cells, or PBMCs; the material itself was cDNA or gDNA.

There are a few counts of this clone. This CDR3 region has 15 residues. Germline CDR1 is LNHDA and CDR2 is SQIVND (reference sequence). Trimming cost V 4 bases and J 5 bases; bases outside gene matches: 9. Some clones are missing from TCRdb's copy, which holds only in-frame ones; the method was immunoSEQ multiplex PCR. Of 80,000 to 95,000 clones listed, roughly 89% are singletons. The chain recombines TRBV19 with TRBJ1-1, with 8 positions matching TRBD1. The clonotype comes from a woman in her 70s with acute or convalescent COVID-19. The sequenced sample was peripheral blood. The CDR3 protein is CASSKRTGTATEAFF. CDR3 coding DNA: TGTGCCAGTAGTAAAAGGACAGGGACGGCGACTGAAGCTTTCTTT.